The next 27 T cell receptor beta chains were all read from a single sample in a study of T-cell reconstitution after alpha-beta-depleted transplantation in children. Unique molecular identifiers featured in how the TCRbeta library was prepared. TCRdb re-derived calls from the PCR reads in MiXCR, one entry per CDR3 protein. Of around 700,000 distinct CDR3 sequences in the sample, roughly 14% were seen once. The sample in question was PBMCs, obtained before TCRalphabeta/CD19-depleted stem cell transplant. The receptors stem from a girl aged 2 to 10 with congenital amegakaryocytic thrombocytopenia, due to receive a stem cell transplant.

This clonotype appeared a few times. The V call is TRBV20-1, the J call TRBJ2-4; D is uncertain. The germline V gene has CDR1 DFQATT and CDR2 SNEGSKA (reference sequence). The CDR3 length is 15 residues. V was pared by 5 bases and J by 0 bases, with 14 bases between. The chain's CDR3 is CSAVWAPLAKNIQYF. As DNA, the CDR3 is TGCAGTGCTGTATGGGCGCCTCTAGCCAAAAACATTCAGTACTTC.

The CDR3 is CASERRQQDEAFF. The CDR3 DNA reads as TGTGCCAGCGAACGCCGACAGCAAGATGAAGCTTTCTTT. The chain combines TRBV2 with TRBJ1-1, with TRBD1 as a possible D gene (5 bases). This CDR3 has 13 amino acids. CDR1 is SNHLY, CDR2 FYNNEI, per germline. Trimming took off 8 bases at V and 7 bases at J, with 17 bases between the two ends.

This chain uses TRBV12-3 or TRBV12-4 with TRBJ2-1; no clear D. V was clipped by 6 bases and J by 8 bases, with 5 bases between them. This CDR3 has 10 amino acids. CDR3 protein: CASRSHEQFF. The CDR3 DNA reads TGTGCCAGCAGGAGTCATGAGCAGTTCTTC.

The chain joins TRBV12-3 or TRBV12-4 to TRBJ1-2; TRBD1 is a possible D gene (5 bases). V dropped 7 bases and J dropped 8 bases, with 11 bases sitting between them. The CDR3 covers 11 residues. The chain's CDR3 is CASTGDRGYTF. As DNA, the CDR3 is TGTGCCAGCACCGGGGACCGCGGCTACACCTTC.

Ten or more counts support this clonotype. The chain links TRBV5-1 to TRBJ2-3, with 15 bases lining up with TRBD2. Trimming at V came to 4 bases and at J to 7 bases, leaving 10 bases not matched to a gene. The germline gives CDR1 SGHRS, CDR2 YFSETQ. This CDR3 has 17 residues. In DNA form, the CDR3 reads TGCGCCAGCAGCAAAGGACTAGCGGGAGGGGATTGGAATACGCAGTATTTT. Translation: CASSKGLAGGDWNTQYF.

This clonotype came up a few times. The chain uses TRBV20-1 and TRBJ2-1, with TRBD2 matching over 10 bases. This CDR3 has 16 amino acids. Trimming removed 4 bases from V and 4 bases from J; junction bases left unmatched: 10. CDR1 is DFQATT, CDR2 SNEGSKA, per germline (reference sequence). This chain's CDR3 is CSATPPSGSLYNEQFF. Written as DNA, the CDR3 is TGCAGTGCTACCCCCCCTAGCGGGAGCTTATACAATGAGCAGTTCTTC.

This clonotype was detected ten times or more. The chain carries TRBV12-3 or TRBV12-4 and TRBJ1-4; TRBD1 might be the D (6 bases). The CDR3 runs to 16 residues. V shed 6 bases and J shed 4 bases, with 18 bases lying between them. The CDR3: CASSPRAGAGNEKLFF. The CDR3 nucleotides read TGTGCCAGCAGCCCCAGGGCGGGGGCTGGTAATGAAAAACTGTTTTTT.

This clonotype was seen repeatedly, ten times or more. The V call is TRBV27, the J call TRBJ1-5; D remains ambiguous. From germline, CDR1 is MNHEY and CDR2 SMNVEV (reference sequence). With 3 bases removed from V and 3 bases from J, the gap between germline ends came to 9 bases. The CDR3 runs to 14 residues. The CDR3 loop reads CASSLAGYNQPQHF. The CDR3 DNA reads TGTGCCAGCAGTTTGGCGGGTTACAATCAGCCCCAGCATTTT.

This clonotype was picked up many times. One end of the junction does not line up with germline, which may come from a read error. The chain carries TRBV5-1 and TRBJ1-5; 10 nucleotides match TRBD1. The germline gives CDR1 SGHRS, CDR2 YFSETQ. This CDR3 spans 14 amino acids. The CDR3 loop reads CASSPTGGDQPQHF. As DNA, the CDR3 is TGTGCCAGCAGTCCGACAGGGGGCGATCAGCCCCAGCATTTT.

This clonotype has ten or more counts. V usage is TRBV5-1 and J usage is TRBJ2-2; 7 positions agree with TRBD1. CDR1 and CDR2 (germline): SGHRS, YFSETQ. This CDR3 region has 18 residues. V shed 4 bases and J 1 base; nucleotides not matched to a gene: 13. This CDR3 reads CASSHGTVSYMNTGELFF. CDR3 in DNA: TGCGCCAGCAGCCATGGGACAGTATCATACATGAACACCGGGGAGCTGTTTTTT.

A few counts support this clonotype. The chain combines TRBV12-3 or TRBV12-4 with TRBJ2-2, with D unresolved. The CDR3 is 14 residues long. The germline V and J ends were trimmed by 3 bases and 5 bases, with 10 bases remaining between them. Written as DNA, the CDR3 is TGTGCCAGCAGTTTTCGGAAACAGACCGGGGAGCTGTTTTTT. Translated: CASSFRKQTGELFF.

This rearrangement joins TRBV12-5 to TRBJ2-5; 11 positions agree with TRBD2. CDR1 and CDR2 (germline): LGHNT, FRNRAP. The CDR3 has 18 amino acids. Losses at the gene ends were 3 bases for V and 5 bases for J; bases not matched to a gene: 14. The CDR3 nucleotides are TGTGCTAGTGGTTTCTTAGCGGGAGGGATATGGTTTGGGGAGACCCAGTACTTC. As protein: CASGFLAGGIWFGETQYF.

This clonotype was seen at least ten times. The rearrangement uses TRBV5-1 and TRBJ2-3; D call uncertain. Germline CDR1 and CDR2: SGHRS and YFSETQ. V lost 0 bases to trimming and J lost 6 bases, with 5 bases between them. This CDR3 has 12 amino acids. The CDR3 here is CASSLEDDTQYF. CDR3 in DNA: TGCGCCAGCAGCTTGGAGGACGATACGCAGTATTTT.

With respect to this clonotype: One junction end disagrees with the germline gene, perhaps due to a read error. This rearrangement joins TRBV12-3 or TRBV12-4 to TRBJ2-7; D is perhaps TRBD1 or TRBD2 (5 bases each). This CDR3 has 16 amino acids. CDR3 amino acids: CASITSRDAPSCEQYF. The CDR3 DNA reads TGTGCCAGCATTACTTCCCGGGACGCCCCCTCCTGCGAGCAGTACTTC.

This clonotype was detected many times. The CDR3 protein is CAISEEGGTEAFF. In DNA, the CDR3 is TGTGCCATCAGTGAGGAGGGCGGCACTGAAGCTTTCTTT. The chain combines TRBV10-3 with TRBJ1-1; D is uncertain. The CDR3 consists of 13 residues. V lost 2 bases, J lost 4 bases, and 8 bases lay in between. Per the germline V gene, CDR1 is ENHRY and CDR2 is SYGVKD.

This clonotype was recorded many times. The V call is TRBV7-7, the J call TRBJ2-3; D is ambiguous. The CDR3 totals 14 residues. Germline values: CDR1 SSHAT, CDR2 FNYEAQ (reference sequence). Trimming shortened V by 5 bases and J by 1 base, and 10 bases separated the two germline ends. CDR3 protein: CASSPLVGTDTQYF. DNA for the CDR3: TGTGCCAGCAGCCCCCTCGTGGGCACAGATACGCAGTATTTT.

This clonotype was counted ten times or more. V usage is TRBV11-1 and J usage is TRBJ2-1, with TRBD2 identical over 12 bases. CDR3 length equals 19 residues. Germline-derived CDR1 and CDR2 are SGHAT and FQDESV (reference sequence). V lost 3 bases, J lost 4 bases, and 13 bases stayed unmatched. For the CDR3, the DNA is TGTGCCAGCAGCTTTCGATTGAAGACTAGCGGGAGTCTATACAATGAGCAGTTCTTC. Residues: CASSFRLKTSGSLYNEQFF.

This clonotype was picked up a small number of times. J is TRBJ2-1 and V is TRBV7-2, with D hard to call. Deletions cut 5 bases from V and 8 bases from J, with 16 bases between. This CDR3 is built from 14 residues. The germline V gene encodes CDR1 SGHTA and CDR2 FQGNSA. The CDR3 DNA reads TGTGCCAGCAGCCCCCTAACGGCTGGGGATGAGCAGTTCTTC. As protein: CASSPLTAGDEQFF.

V and J are TRBV20-1 and TRBJ2-3; 9 bases are a match to TRBD2. The CDR3 is 15 residues long. Looked up from germline, CDR1 is DFQATT and CDR2 is SNEGSKA (reference sequence). V lost 5 bases, J lost 5 bases, and 11 bases stayed unmatched. The CDR3 spells CSADSGSRVGDTQYF. The CDR3 DNA follows: TGCAGTGCTGATAGCGGGAGCCGGGTTGGAGATACGCAGTATTTT.

The genes are TRBV5-1 and TRBJ2-7; 7 nucleotides align to TRBD1. Trimming cost V 4 bases and J 6 bases; bases outside gene matches: 10. The CDR3 is made up of 14 amino acids. CDR1 and CDR2 (germline): SGHRS, YFSETQ. The CDR3 sequence is CASSTDRDPFEQYF. CDR3 sequence (DNA): TGCGCCAGCAGCACAGACAGGGATCCCTTCGAGCAGTACTTC.

Details on this clonotype: A read error is possible here, since a much larger clone lies one base away. The chain joins TRBV24-1 to TRBJ2-7; D is undetermined. The J call is doubtful: the DNA matches TRBJ2-1 better. The CDR3 sequence is 14 residues long. Germline values: CDR1 KGHDR, CDR2 SFDVKD. CDR3 loop: CATSDLRQVDGQFF. The CDR3 DNA reads as TGTGCCACCAGTGATTTGAGGCAAGTTGACGGGCAGTTCTTC.

The chain couples TRBV7-9 to TRBJ2-1; no reliable D call. The germline V gene has CDR1 SEHNR and CDR2 FQNEAQ (reference sequence). Trimming took off 1 base at V and 6 bases at J, with 16 bases between the two ends. CDR3 size: 16 residues. CDR3: CASSLDKASQFNEQFF. The CDR3 nucleotides read TGTGCCAGCAGCTTAGACAAGGCAAGTCAATTCAATGAGCAGTTCTTC.

This clonotype was observed at least ten times. This chain uses TRBV6-5 with TRBJ2-1; no clear D. The germline V and J ends were trimmed by 8 bases and 9 bases, with 11 bases remaining between them. In germline, CDR1 is MNHEY, CDR2 SVGAGI. The CDR3 runs to 11 residues. CDR3 DNA sequence: TGTGCCAGCGGGCTACGGTCTGAGCAGTTCTTC. Translating it yields CASGLRSEQFF.

The chain carries TRBV7-6 and TRBJ2-1; TRBD2 aligns across 8 bases. With V trimmed by 1 base and J by 2 bases, 7 bases remained unmatched. The CDR3 has 17 amino acids. CDR1 SGHVS and CDR2 FNYEAQ come from the germline V gene. This chain's CDR3 is CASSLGRGRKPYNEQFF. The CDR3 DNA follows: TGTGCCAGCAGCTTAGGACGCGGGAGGAAACCCTACAATGAGCAGTTCTTC.

This clonotype was picked up many times. The V gene is TRBV18, the J gene TRBJ1-2; TRBD1 is a possible D gene (5 bases). Germline V gene lookup returns CDR1 KGHSH and CDR2 LQKENI. The germline V and J ends were trimmed by 3 bases and 8 bases, with 10 bases remaining between them. This CDR3 spans 12 amino acids. CDR3 sequence reads: CASSPRGDGYTF. In nucleotides, the CDR3 is TGTGCCAGCTCACCCCGGGGGGACGGCTACACCTTC.

The rearrangement uses TRBV20-1 and TRBJ1-5; D not resolved. V lost 0 bases to trimming and J lost 3 bases, with 6 bases between them. The germline V gene has CDR1 DFQATT and CDR2 SNEGSKA (reference sequence). This CDR3 has 13 amino acids. Here the CDR3 reads CSARDKANQPQHF. The DNA for the CDR3 is TGCAGTGCTAGAGATAAGGCCAATCAGCCCCAGCATTTT.

This clonotype was counted ten times or more. V is TRBV6-5 and J is TRBJ2-2; 11 bases are shared with TRBD1. This CDR3 is built from 15 residues. From germline, CDR1 is MNHEY and CDR2 SVGAGI. The trim removed 4 bases at V and 3 bases at J, leaving 1 base unmatched. CDR3 amino acids: CASSWTGGYTGELFF. The CDR3 DNA reads TGTGCCAGCAGTTGGACAGGGGGCTACACCGGGGAGCTGTTTTTT.